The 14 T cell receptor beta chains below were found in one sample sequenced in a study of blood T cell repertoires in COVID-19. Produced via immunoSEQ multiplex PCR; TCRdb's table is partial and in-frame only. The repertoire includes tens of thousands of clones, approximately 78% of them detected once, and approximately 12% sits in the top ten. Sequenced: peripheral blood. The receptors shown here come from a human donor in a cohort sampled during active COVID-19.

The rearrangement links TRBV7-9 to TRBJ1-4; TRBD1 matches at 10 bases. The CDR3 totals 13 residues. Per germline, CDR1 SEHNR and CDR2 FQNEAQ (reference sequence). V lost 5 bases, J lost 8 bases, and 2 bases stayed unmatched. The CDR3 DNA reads TGTGCCAGCAGCCGGACAGGGGGGGAAAAACTGTTTTTT. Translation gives CASSRTGGEKLFF.

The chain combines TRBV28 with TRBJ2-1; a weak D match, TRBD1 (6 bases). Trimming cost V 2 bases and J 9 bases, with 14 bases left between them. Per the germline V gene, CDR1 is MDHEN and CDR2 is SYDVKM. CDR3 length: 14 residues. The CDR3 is CASSLGTTRREQFF. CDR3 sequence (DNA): TGTGCCAGCAGTTTAGGGACAACCCGACGTGAGCAGTTCTTC.

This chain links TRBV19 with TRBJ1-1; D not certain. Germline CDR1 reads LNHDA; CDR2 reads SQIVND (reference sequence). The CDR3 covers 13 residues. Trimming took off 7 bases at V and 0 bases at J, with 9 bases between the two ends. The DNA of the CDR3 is TGTGCCAGTAAGTTCAGATTGAACACTGAAGCTTTCTTT. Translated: CASKFRLNTEAFF.

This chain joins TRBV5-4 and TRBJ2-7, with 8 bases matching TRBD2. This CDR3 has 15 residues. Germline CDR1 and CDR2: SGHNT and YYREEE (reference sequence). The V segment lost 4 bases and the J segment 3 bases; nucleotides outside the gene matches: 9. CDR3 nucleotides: TGTGCCAGCAGCCCTACCCCCCGGGGGGGCTACGAGCAGTACTTC. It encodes CASSPTPRGGYEQYF.

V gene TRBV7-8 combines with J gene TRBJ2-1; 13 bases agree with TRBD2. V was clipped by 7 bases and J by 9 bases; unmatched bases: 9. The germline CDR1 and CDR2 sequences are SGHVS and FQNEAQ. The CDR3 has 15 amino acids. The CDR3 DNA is TGTGCCAGCACTATCGGACTAGCGGGGGTAATTGAGCAGTTCTTC. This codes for CASTIGLAGVIEQFF.

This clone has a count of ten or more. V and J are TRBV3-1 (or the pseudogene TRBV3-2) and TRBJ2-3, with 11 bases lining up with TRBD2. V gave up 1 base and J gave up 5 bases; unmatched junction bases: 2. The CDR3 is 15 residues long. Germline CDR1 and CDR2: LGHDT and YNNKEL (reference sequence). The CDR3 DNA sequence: TGTGCCAGCAGCCAAGGTACTAGCGGGAGAGATACGCAGTATTTT. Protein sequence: CASSQGTSGRDTQYF.

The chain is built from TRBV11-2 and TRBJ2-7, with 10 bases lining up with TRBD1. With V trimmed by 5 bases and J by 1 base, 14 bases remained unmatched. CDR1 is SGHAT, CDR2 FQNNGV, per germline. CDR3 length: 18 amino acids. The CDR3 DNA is TGTGCCAGCAGCAATTATCCAGGGAGGGACAGGGGATCCTACGAGCAGTACTTC. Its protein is CASSNYPGRDRGSYEQYF.

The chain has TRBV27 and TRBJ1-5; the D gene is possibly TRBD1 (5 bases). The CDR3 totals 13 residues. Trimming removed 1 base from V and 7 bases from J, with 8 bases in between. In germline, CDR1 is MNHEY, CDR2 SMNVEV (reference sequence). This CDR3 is CASSLYRGQPQHF. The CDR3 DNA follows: TGTGCCAGCAGTTTATACCGGGGGCAGCCCCAGCATTTT.

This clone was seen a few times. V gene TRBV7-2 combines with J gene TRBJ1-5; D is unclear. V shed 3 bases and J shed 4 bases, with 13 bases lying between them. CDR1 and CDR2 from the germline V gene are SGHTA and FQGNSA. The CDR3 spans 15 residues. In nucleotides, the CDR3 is TGTGCCAGCAGCTTGAACAGAGACCGAAATCAGCCCCAGCATTTT. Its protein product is CASSLNRDRNQPQHF. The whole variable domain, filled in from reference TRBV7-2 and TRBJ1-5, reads GAGVSQSPSNKVTEKGKDVELRCDPISGHTALYWYRQSLGQGLEFLIYFQGNSAPDKSGLPSDRFSAERTGGSVSTLTIQRTQQEDSAVYLCASSLNRDRNQPQHFGDGTRLSIL.

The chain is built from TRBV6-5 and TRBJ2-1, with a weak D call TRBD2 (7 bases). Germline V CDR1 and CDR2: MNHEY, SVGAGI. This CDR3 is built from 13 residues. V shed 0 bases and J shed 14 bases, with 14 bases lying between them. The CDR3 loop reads CASSYSGGGREFF. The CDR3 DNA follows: TGTGCCAGCAGTTACTCTGGCGGGGGCCGGGAGTTCTTC.

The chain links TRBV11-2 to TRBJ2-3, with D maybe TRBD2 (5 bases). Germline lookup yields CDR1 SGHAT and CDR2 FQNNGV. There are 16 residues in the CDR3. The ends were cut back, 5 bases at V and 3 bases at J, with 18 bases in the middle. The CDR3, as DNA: TGTGCCAGCAGCCCACAACCAGCCCTAGCTACAGATACGCAGTATTTT. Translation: CASSPQPALATDTQYF.

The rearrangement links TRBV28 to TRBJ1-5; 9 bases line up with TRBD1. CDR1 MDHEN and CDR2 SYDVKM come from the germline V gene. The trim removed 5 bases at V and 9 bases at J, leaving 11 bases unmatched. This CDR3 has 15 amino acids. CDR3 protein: CASSPRTGAARPQHF. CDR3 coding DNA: TGTGCCAGCAGTCCAAGGACAGGGGCCGCCCGGCCCCAGCATTTT. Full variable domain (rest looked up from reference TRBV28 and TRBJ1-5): DVKVTQSSRYLVKRTGEKVFLECVQDMDHENMFWYRQDPGLGLRLIYFSYDVKMKEKGDIPEGYSVSREKKERFSLILESASTNQTSMYLCASSPRTGAARPQHFGDGTRLSIL.

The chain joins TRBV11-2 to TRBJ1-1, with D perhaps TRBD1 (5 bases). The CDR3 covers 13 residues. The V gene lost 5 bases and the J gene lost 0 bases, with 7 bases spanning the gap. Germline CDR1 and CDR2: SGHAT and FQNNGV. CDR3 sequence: CASSTGLNTEAFF. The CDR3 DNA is TGTGCCAGCAGCACAGGATTGAACACTGAAGCTTTCTTT. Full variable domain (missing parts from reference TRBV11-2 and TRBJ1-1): EAGVAQSPRYKIIEKRQSVAFWCNPISGHATLYWYQQILGQGPKLLIQFQNNGVVDDSQLPKDRFSAERLKGVDSTLKIQPAKLEDSAVYLCASSTGLNTEAFFGQGTRLTVV.

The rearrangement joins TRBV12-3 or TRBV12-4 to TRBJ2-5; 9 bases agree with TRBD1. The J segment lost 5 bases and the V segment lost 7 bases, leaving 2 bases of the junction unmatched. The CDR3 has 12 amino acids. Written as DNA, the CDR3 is TGTGCCAGCAACGACAGGGGGGAGACCCAGTACTTC. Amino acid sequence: CASNDRGETQYF.